The entry below gives a single T cell receptor (beta chain) sequence along with its context. This CDR3 comprises 15 residues. Per the germline V gene, CDR1 is GTSNPN and CDR2 is SVGIG (reference sequence). V gave up 6 bases and J gave up 2 bases; unmatched junction bases: 6. This entry comes from a study of blood T cell repertoires in COVID-19. Profiled with immunoSEQ multiplex PCR; TCRdb holds only in-frame clones, not every one. Found here are about 240,000 clones, 75% to 85% of them singletons; the top ten hold under 15%. This chain uses TRBV30 with TRBJ2-5, with TRBD2 identical over 13 bases. The source of this sequence is an older woman with active or convalescent COVID-19. The sequencing input was peripheral blood. The CDR3 here is CACRPGLAGQETQYF. The CDR3, as DNA: TGTGCCTGCAGGCCGGGACTAGCGGGGCAAGAGACCCAGTACTTC.